Given below is one T cell receptor beta chain in context. The data are from a study of cytomegalovirus exposure and HLA in healthy donors. The CDR3 is 15 residues long. With V trimmed by 8 bases and J by 7 bases, 13 bases remained unmatched. Germline V gene lookup returns CDR1 SGHAT and CDR2 FQNNGV. The protocol was immunoSEQ multiplex PCR, while the TCRdb copy is restricted to in-frame clones and leaves out a portion. The table includes 130,000 to 150,000 clones, 85% to 90% detected once. J is TRBJ2-1 and V is TRBV11-2, with 8 bases lining up with TRBD2. The source is a woman aged 30 to 39 in good health and CMV-seropositive. Specimen: PBMCs. CDR3 residues: CASGSGGAPRNEQFF. DNA for the CDR3: TGTGCCAGCGGGAGCGGGGGAGCCCCTAGGAATGAGCAGTTCTTC.